This T cell receptor (beta chain) was documented in a study of radiotherapy plus CTLA-4 blockade in lung cancer. Study details: The study recorded objective responses in around a sixth of patients and disease control in 25% to 35%.

Focal radiation plus CTLA-4 blockade with ipilimumab was given to patients with chemo-refractory metastatic non-small-cell lung cancer. Sequencing was performed with immunoSEQ multiplex PCR; in TCRdb, only in-frame clones are kept and a portion is missing. The table lists over 10,000 clones, approximately 79% of them singletons. As regards this clone: Its antigen remains unidentified.

Broader study findings: Radiotherapy plus ipilimumab was followed by expansion in blood of tumor-derived TCR clones.

The specimen was peripheral blood, collected from a patient treated with radiotherapy plus ipilimumab. The sequence derives from a human donor with non-small cell lung cancer that progressed on radiotherapy plus ipilimumab.

This CDR3 is CATSIPTGDRGKKGNQPQHF. The CDR3 bases are TGTGCCACCAGCATACCAACAGGGGATAGGGGTAAGAAGGGGAATCAGCCCCAGCATTTT. This chain uses TRBV15 with TRBJ1-5; TRBD1 matches 7 bases. The CDR3 totals 20 residues. The V gene end was trimmed by 4 bases and the J gene end by 4 bases; junction bases not matched to a gene: 22. Germline V CDR1 and CDR2: LNHNV, YYDKDF (reference sequence).